The 20 T cell receptor beta chains below all came from one sample that was sequenced in a study of T cells in Graves' hyperthyroidism and ophthalmopathy. Researchers took RNA transcripts and amplified the TCR beta CDR3 regions from them. Initially, a first-round RT-PCR of the TCR CDR3 employed the HTBI primer set. One entry per CDR3 protein, called by TCRdb with MiXCR from the multiplex PCR reads. The table shows approximately 700,000 distinct CDR3 sequences, with about 15% occurring only once. Specimen: blood. These receptors were collected from a man aged 18 to 29 with Graves' hyperthyroidism.

This clonotype came up a few times. This CDR3 is missing its conserved last phenylalanine or tryptophan, likely due to a read error. The V gene is TRBV28, the J gene TRBJ2-2; TRBD1 matches 9 bases. The CDR3 runs to 17 residues. Looked up from germline, CDR1 is MDHEN and CDR2 is SYDVKM. V lost 7 bases and J lost 4; bases outside the gene matches: 13. The CDR3 loop is CASTSNSGTGRTGELFL. As DNA, the CDR3 is TGTGCCAGCACCTCCAATTCAGGGACAGGGCGCACCGGGGAGCTGTTTCTT.

With regard to this clonotype: A much more abundant neighbour one base away suggests this may be a read error. V is TRBV7-8 and J is TRBJ2-3; 8 positions agree with TRBD2. The CDR3 has 15 amino acids. CDR1 is SGHVS and CDR2 is FQNEAQ in the germline V gene. The CDR3, as DNA: TGTGCCAGCCCCCCTGAGCGGGAGCCAGCAGATTCGCAGTATTTT. Translated: CASPPEREPADSQYF.

This clonotype was counted many times. The chain couples TRBV11-2 to TRBJ2-1; 7 nucleotides line up with TRBD2. Germline CDR1 SGHAT, CDR2 FQNNGV. The CDR3 runs to 14 residues. V lost 5 bases and J lost 9; bases outside the gene matches: 10. The CDR3 spells CASSPLGGSSEQFF. In DNA form, the CDR3 reads TGTGCCAGCAGCCCCCTAGGCGGGAGCAGTGAGCAGTTCTTC.

This clonotype was seen once. As DNA, the CDR3 is TGTGCCAGCACTAGGAGGTTCTCCTACAATGAGCAGTTCTTC. This encodes CASTRRFSYNEQFF. The chain uses TRBV12-3 or TRBV12-4 and TRBJ2-1; D is possibly TRBD2 (5 bases). The V gene lost 7 bases and the J gene lost 0 bases, with 10 bases spanning the gap. The CDR3 sequence is 14 residues long.

The V gene is TRBV27, the J gene TRBJ2-2; D might be TRBD1 (7 bases). Trimming took off 10 bases at V and 5 bases at J, with 20 bases between the two ends. The CDR3 has 15 amino acids. CDR1 is MNHEY and CDR2 is SMNVEV in the germline V gene (reference sequence). The CDR3 region is CATRRLAGGTGELFF. The CDR3 DNA follows: TGTGCCACCAGAAGGTTGGCAGGGGGGACCGGGGAGCTGTTTTTT.

This clonotype has a handful of counts. DNA for the CDR3: TGTGCCAGCAGTCGGGGAGGGGCTCTTTACAATGAGCAGTTCTTC. This gives the protein CASSRGGALYNEQFF. J is TRBJ2-1 and V is TRBV27, with 7 bases lining up with TRBD2. This CDR3 spans 15 amino acids. In germline, CDR1 is MNHEY, CDR2 SMNVEV (reference sequence). After removal of 5 bases from V and 4 bases from J, the junction contained 8 bases not matched to a gene.

In this sample, this clonotype turned up many times. This chain links TRBV28 with TRBJ1-4; D gene ambiguous. Germline loops: CDR1 MDHEN, CDR2 SYDVKM. With 7 bases removed from V and 5 bases from J, the gap between germline ends came to 14 bases. The CDR3 is made up of 14 amino acids. The CDR3 sequence: CASNTRVENEKLFF. The CDR3 DNA sequence: TGTGCCAGCAATACCCGGGTCGAAAATGAAAAACTGTTTTTT.

There are a few counts of this clonotype. The CDR3 protein is CSGRGLAGAPEETQYF. The CDR3 nucleotides read TGCAGCGGGAGGGGGTTGGCGGGCGCCCCTGAAGAGACCCAGTACTTC. The V gene is TRBV29-1, the J gene TRBJ2-5; possibly TRBD1 or TRBD2 for D (6 bases each). The germline V gene has CDR1 SQVTM and CDR2 ANQGSEA. The CDR3 is made up of 16 amino acids. Trimming took 7 bases from V and 3 from J, leaving 24 bases between them.

This clonotype was seen a few times. The DNA of the CDR3 is TGTGCCAGCAGCCAATGGACTAGCCTAATCAATGAGCAGTTCTTC. Translating it yields CASSQWTSLINEQFF. This chain connects TRBV3-1 to TRBJ2-1, with 8 bases identical to TRBD2. The junction had 6 bases not matched to a gene; V was cut back by 2 bases and J by 6 bases. CDR3 length: 15 residues. Looked up from germline, CDR1 is LGHDT and CDR2 is YNNKEL (reference sequence).

The chain is built from TRBV29-1 and TRBJ2-1; perhaps TRBD1 as D (5 bases). The CDR3 extends over 11 amino acids. CDR1 is SQVTM and CDR2 is ANQGSEA in the germline V gene. V was cut by 2 bases and J by 12 bases, with 11 bases left in between. In DNA form, the CDR3 reads TGCAGCGTTGAACAGGGAATGGGGCAGTTCTTC. The encoded protein is CSVEQGMGQFF.

Concerning this clonotype: A read error may be the cause here, since a much bigger clone is one base away. This chain uses TRBV19 with TRBJ2-5, with 8 positions matching TRBD1. Germline CDR1 LNHDA, CDR2 SQIVND (reference sequence). The V gene end was trimmed by 5 bases and the J gene end by 9 bases; junction bases not matched to a gene: 11. The length of the CDR3 is 14 residues. The CDR3 DNA sequence: TGTGCCAGTAGTGTCGGACAGGGTTACGAGGCCCAGTACTTC. Translated: CASSVGQGYEAQYF.

This clonotype showed up just a few times. The V and J genes are TRBV14 and TRBJ2-1; 9 bases match TRBD2. V lost 1 base to trimming and J lost 5 bases; unmatched junction nucleotides: 6. CDR3 size: 16 residues. Germline CDR1 and CDR2: SGHDN and FVKESK. Here the CDR3 reads CASSQGSGRIHNEQFF. The CDR3 DNA reads TGTGCCAGCAGCCAAGGAAGCGGGAGGATCCACAATGAGCAGTTCTTC. The full variable domain, its missing parts supplied by reference TRBV14 and TRBJ2-1, is EAGVTQFPSHSVIEKGQTVTLRCDPISGHDNLYWYRRVMGKEIKFLLHFVKESKQDESGMPNNRFLAERTGGTYSTLKVQPAELEDSGVYFCASSQGSGRIHNEQFFGPGTRLTVL.

For this clonotype: A much larger clonotype is one base distant, so this may be a read error. This sequence joins TRBV6-5 and TRBJ1-2; D is undetermined. CDR1 and CDR2 from the germline V gene are MNHEY and SVGAGI. The CDR3 runs to 15 residues. CDR3 in DNA: TGTGCCAGCAGTCACTCAAGAGGACGGGACTATGGCTACACCTTC. Protein product: CASSHSRGRDYGYTF.

The rearrangement uses TRBV20-1 and TRBJ1-4, with D tentatively TRBD1 (5 bases). In germline, CDR1 is DFQATT, CDR2 SNEGSKA (reference sequence). CDR3 length equals 15 residues. V gave up 1 base and J gave up 7 bases, with 16 bases separating them. CDR3 amino acids: CSARVWRGASEKLFF. DNA for the CDR3: TGCAGTGCTAGAGTTTGGAGGGGCGCGAGTGAAAAACTGTTTTTT.

This clonotype was counted ten times or more. The rearrangement joins TRBV24-1 to TRBJ2-5; D may be TRBD1 or TRBD2 (6 bases each). There are 17 residues in the CDR3. V lost 1 base and J 0 bases, leaving 14 bases between the germline ends. Germline lookup yields CDR1 KGHDR and CDR2 SFDVKD. DNA of the CDR3: TGTGCCACCAGTGATTTCGGCCGGGGGACAAACCAAGAGACCCAGTACTTC. Encoded protein: CATSDFGRGTNQETQYF.

This clonotype was recorded only once. This rearrangement joins TRBV4-2 to TRBJ2-6, with D possibly being TRBD1 (6 bases). The CDR3 loop spans 19 amino acids. Looked up from germline, CDR1 is LGHNA and CDR2 is YNFKEQ. Trimming stripped 2 bases from V and 0 bases from J, with 17 bases between. CDR3 bases: TGTGCCAGCAGCCAAACGGCGGACAGCTTACTCTCTGGGGCCAACGTCCTGACTTTC. Its translation is CASSQTADSLLSGANVLTF.

The sample holds many counts of this clonotype. This rearrangement joins TRBV6-1 to TRBJ1-6; 9 nucleotides agree with TRBD1. In germline, CDR1 is MNHNS, CDR2 SASEGT. The junction had 5 bases not matched to a gene; V was cut back by 5 bases and J by 3 bases. This CDR3 comprises 16 residues. This CDR3 is CASSHTTGGYNSPLHF. DNA for the CDR3: TGTGCCAGCAGTCACACGACAGGGGGCTATAATTCACCCCTCCACTTT.

The chain is built from TRBV7-3 and TRBJ2-7; a possible D gene is TRBD1 (5 bases). Trimming stripped 0 bases from V and 6 bases from J, with 9 bases between. Germline values: CDR1 SGHTA, CDR2 FQGTGA. The CDR3 extends over 13 amino acids. The CDR3 sequence: CASSLTQGAEQYF. The CDR3 DNA follows: TGTGCCAGCAGCTTAACGCAGGGTGCCGAGCAGTACTTC.

This clonotype was detected only a few times. V usage is TRBV6-2 or TRBV6-3 and J usage is TRBJ2-3, with TRBD2 matching 10 bases. Germline V lookup: CDR1 MNHEY, CDR2 SVGEGT. The J segment lost 2 bases and the V segment lost 2 bases, leaving 4 bases of the junction unmatched. There are 16 residues in the CDR3. For the CDR3, the DNA is TGTGCCAGCAGTTACCCACTAGCGGGATCCACAGATACGCAGTATTTT. Translation gives CASSYPLAGSTDTQYF.

This clonotype was counted at least ten times. The V gene is TRBV28, the J gene TRBJ2-5, with D perhaps TRBD2 (6 bases). The CDR3 sequence is 16 residues long. Germline CDR1 MDHEN, CDR2 SYDVKM. The V and J ends lost 4 bases and 2 bases respectively, with 17 bases between them. The CDR3 nucleotides read TGTGCCAGCAGTTACCTAGGCGGAGGAGGGCAAGAGACCCAGTACTTC. Protein: CASSYLGGGGQETQYF.